The rows below give T cell receptor beta chains drawn from one sample of a study of T cells after yellow fever vaccination. TCRdb reprocessed the 5' RACE reads via MiXCR and lists one record per CDR3 protein. The sample holds under 500,000 distinct CDR3 sequences, roughly 20% seen once. The input for sequencing was PBMCs, taken before the yellow fever booster vaccination. The receptors derive from a man between 18 and 35 years old who received the YFV17D yellow fever vaccine. The CDR3 runs from the conserved cysteine through the conserved F or W. D genes are given only for firm matches. Clone sizes are given selectively: once, few, many, or a class where the clone is expanded.

clone size	D gene	V gene	J gene	CDR3 DNA	CDR3 protein
few	TRBD1	TRBV7-3	TRBJ2-5	TGTGCCAGCAGCTCCCGGACAGGGGGAAAGACCCAGTACTTC	CASSSRTGGKTQYF
.	TRBD1	TRBV12-3/TRBV12-4	TRBJ1-2	TGTGCCAGCAGTTTTGGGACAGGACCTCATGGCTACACCTTC	CASSFGTGPHGYTF
few	TRBD1	TRBV5-4	TRBJ2-3	TGTGCCAGCAGCCGACAGGGGGTTGCGGGTACAGATACGCAGTATTTT	CASSRQGVAGTDTQYF
.	.	TRBV19	TRBJ1-5	TGTGCCAGTACCCAGACGGTAAATCAGCCCCAGCATTTT	CASTQTVNQPQHF
many	.	TRBV5-1	TRBJ2-5	TGCGCCAGCAGCCCATCGGGAAACCAAGAGACCCAGTACTTC	CASSPSGNQETQYF
.	.	TRBV29-1	TRBJ1-1	TGCAGCGTTGGTGTCAGTTTGAACACTGAAGCTTTCTTT	CSVGVSLNTEAFF
.	.	TRBV2	TRBJ1-2	TGTGCCAGCTCGAAACCAGGGCCAAACTATGGCTACACCTTC	CASSKPGPNYGYTF
.	TRBD2	TRBV10-1	TRBJ2-1	TGCGCCAGCACCGAAGGACTGACTCGACTAGCGGGGGGGCGGAATGAGCAGTTCTTC	CASTEGLTRLAGGRNEQFF
.	TRBD2	TRBV7-3	TRBJ2-1	TGTGCCAGCAGCCCCACGGCCCTAGCGGTGCCGAATGAGCAGTTCTTC	CASSPTALAVPNEQFF
few	TRBD1	TRBV4-1	TRBJ1-5	TGCGCCAGCAGCCAAGGACAGGGCACGTCTTGGCCCCAGCATTTT	CASSQGQGTSWPQHF
.	.	TRBV15	TRBJ2-3	TGTGCCACCAGCAGAAGGGTATCCACAGATACGCAGTATTTT	CATSRRVSTDTQYF
.	TRBD2	TRBV19	TRBJ2-3	TGTGCCAGCTCGGGACTAGCGGTTTCCACAGATACGCAGTATTTT	CASSGLAVSTDTQYF
few	.	TRBV29-1	TRBJ1-1	TGCAGCGTTGTGGCGGGGACGGCTGAAGCTTTCTTT	CSVVAGTAEAFF
few	.	TRBV6-5	TRBJ1-5	TGTGCCAGCGCGCCGGGAGCAGGAGCCAATCAGCCCCAGCATTTT	CASAPGAGANQPQHF
few	TRBD2	TRBV14	TRBJ2-5	TGTGCCAGCAGCTCCTTAGCGGGGGGAGAGACCCAGTACTTC	CASSSLAGGETQYF
.	.	TRBV2	TRBJ2-7	TGTGCCAGCAGGGGTGGGGGGCCCCACGAGCAGTACTTC	CASRGGGPHEQYF
few	.	TRBV4-1	TRBJ2-4	TGCGCCAGCAGCCAACTAGGCTGGAACATTCAGTACTTC	CASSQLGWNIQYF
few	.	TRBV4-2	TRBJ2-3	TGTGCCAGCAGCCCATTGACAGCGAGCACAGATACGCAGTATTTT	CASSPLTASTDTQYF
few	.	TRBV25-1	TRBJ2-7	TGTGCCAGTCCTTTCCTCAGGGGCATTTACTACGAGCAGTACTTC	CASPFLRGIYYEQYF
.	TRBD1	TRBV18	TRBJ2-3	TGTGCCAGCTCGAGACAGGGGGATACGCAGTATTTT	CASSRQGDTQYF
few	.	TRBV4-1	TRBJ2-5	TGCGCCAGCAGCCAAGTGCCGGGACGTTTCTTTATGGAGACCCAGTACTTC	CASSQVPGRFFMETQYF
few	.	TRBV4-2	TRBJ2-3	TGTGCCAGCAGCCAAGATGGGGGGGCTGTGCTAGATACGCAGTATTTT	CASSQDGGAVLDTQYF
few	.	TRBV6-6	TRBJ1-1	TGTGCCAGCGGATCAGGGGTGAACACTGAAGCTTTCTTT	CASGSGVNTEAFF
.	.	TRBV12-3/TRBV12-4	TRBJ1-2	TGTGCCAGCAGTTTCGGCAGGCCCTATGGCTACACCTTC	CASSFGRPYGYTF
few	.	TRBV7-9	TRBJ2-2	TGTGCCAGCAGCTTAAATTTGATGGCAGGCACCGGGGAGCTGTTTTTT	CASSLNLMAGTGELFF
.	.	TRBV6-5	TRBJ1-2	TGTGCCAGCAGAAACGGGGGGGATCTATATGGCTACACCTTC	CASRNGGDLYGYTF
.	TRBD2	TRBV7-2	TRBJ2-5	TGTGCCAGCAGCTTGAGTAGCGGGGCACAAGAGACCCAGTACTTC	CASSLSSGAQETQYF
.	TRBD1	TRBV29-1	TRBJ2-3	TGCAGCGTTGAAGAAGGGACAGGGGGTTACACAGATACGCAGTATTTT	CSVEEGTGGYTDTQYF
.	TRBD2	TRBV12-3/TRBV12-4	TRBJ2-7	TGTGCCAGCAGTAGGGGACTAGCGGGGGGTTCCTACGAGCAGTACTTC	CASSRGLAGGSYEQYF
few	TRBD1	TRBV20-1	TRBJ1-2	TGCAGTGCTGACCCCAGACAGGGGGAGGGCTATGGCTACACCTTC	CSADPRQGEGYGYTF
few	.	TRBV4-3	TRBJ2-4	TGCGCCAGCAGCCAAGAATTGGGGACCAAAAACATTCAGTACTTC	CASSQELGTKNIQYF
.	.	TRBV20-1	TRBJ1-1	TGCAGTGCTAGTTCGAACACTGAAGCTTTCTTT	CSASSNTEAFF
few	.	TRBV6-5	TRBJ2-3	TGTGCCAGCAGCTCACGGCGCTTCGGCGATACGCAGTATTTT	CASSSRRFGDTQYF
few	TRBD1	TRBV12-3/TRBV12-4	TRBJ1-5	TGTGCCAGCAGTCCCGGGACAGGGTTAGGGCAGCCCCAGCATTTT	CASSPGTGLGQPQHF
few	TRBD1	TRBV27	TRBJ1-2	TGTGCCAGCACCCCCGGGACAGGGGGTGGCTACACCTTC	CASTPGTGGGYTF
.	.	TRBV7-2	TRBJ2-1	TGTGCCAGCATCGCCCTCGGGGTTTCCTACAATGAGCAGTTCTTC	CASIALGVSYNEQFF
few	.	TRBV7-2	TRBJ1-2	TGTGCCACCTCGGAGGGGACCCCTGTCTCTAACTATGGCTACACCTTC	CATSEGTPVSNYGYTF
.	.	TRBV2	TRBJ1-1	TGTGCCAGCACTGGGGGCTCGACGACGAACACTGAAGCTTTCTTT	CASTGGSTTNTEAFF
few	.	TRBV5-1	TRBJ1-2	TGCGCCAGCAGCCCACCGACGGGGGATAACTATGGCTACACCTTC	CASSPPTGDNYGYTF
few	.	TRBV4-1	TRBJ2-7	TGCGCCAGCAGCCAAGGTTCCTTCTACGAGCAGTACTTC	CASSQGSFYEQYF
few	.	TRBV7-2	TRBJ2-5	TGTGCCAGCAGCTTGCGAAGGGGAGGAGAGACCCAGTACTTC	CASSLRRGGETQYF
many	.	TRBV5-1	TRBJ1-6	TGCGCCAGCAGCTCCGATTATGGCTTCGGCGGGGGGAAGTATTCACCCCTCCACTTT	CASSSDYGFGGGKYSPLHF
many	.	TRBV29-1	TRBJ1-2	TGCAGCGTTGAACTGGGGGTGGCTAACTATGGCTACACCTTC	CSVELGVANYGYTF
.	.	TRBV4-3	TRBJ2-3	TGCGCCAGCAGCCCCGGCCTACATGGCACAGATACGCAGTATTTT	CASSPGLHGTDTQYF
few	TRBD1	TRBV30	TRBJ1-1	TGTGCCTGGAGTGTACTCGGACAGGGCCTTTTTGGGACTGAAGCTTTCTTT	CAWSVLGQGLFGTEAFF
.	TRBD2	TRBV10-3	TRBJ2-2	TGTGCCATCAGTGAATGGACTAGCGGGGGTGGTATAGACACCGGGGAGCTGTTTTTT	CAISEWTSGGGIDTGELFF
few	.	TRBV20-1	TRBJ2-4	TGCAGTGCACTAGCTCCAGGGCAGAACATTCAGTACTTC	CSALAPGQNIQYF
few	TRBD2	TRBV5-1	TRBJ2-5	TGCGCCAGCAGCTTGGGGACTAGCGGGGGCCTTTACGGAGAGACCCAGTACTTC	CASSLGTSGGLYGETQYF
few	.	TRBV20-1	TRBJ2-5	TGCAGTGCTAGGGAGGGGACAGACAAGTACTTC	CSAREGTDKYF
.	.	TRBV18	TRBJ1-1	TGTGCCAGCTCACCACCGGACAGGAACACTGAAGCTTTCTTT	CASSPPDRNTEAFF
few	.	TRBV9	TRBJ2-5	TGTGCCAGCAGCGTCTCGGGGCGGAGTGAGACCCAGTACTTC	CASSVSGRSETQYF
few	TRBD2	TRBV20-1	TRBJ2-4	TGCAGTGCTACCTCTACTAGCGGGGCTACCAAAAACATTCAGTACTTC	CSATSTSGATKNIQYF
few	.	TRBV5-1	TRBJ2-5	TGCGCCAGCAGCCCAAAGGTAGATAGCCTAGAGACCCAGTACTTC	CASSPKVDSLETQYF
few	TRBD1	TRBV6-5	TRBJ2-6	TGTGCCAGCACTCCGGACAGGGCTGGGGCCAACGTCCTGACTTTC	CASTPDRAGANVLTF
once	TRBD1	TRBV4-2	TRBJ2-6	TGTGCCAGCAGCCAAGAAGGGGACAGGTCCGTCCTGACTTTC	CASSQEGDRSVLTF
.	TRBD2	TRBV20-1	TRBJ2-5	TGCAGTGCCACCACTAGCGGGGGGGCTCTGGAGACCCAGTACTTC	CSATTSGGALETQYF
few	TRBD2	TRBV24-1	TRBJ2-3	TGTGCCACCAGTGACCGGGGGGGAAGCACAGATACGCAGTATTTT	CATSDRGGSTDTQYF
many	TRBD1	TRBV7-3	TRBJ1-1	TGTGCCAGCAGCTTAACTCAACGGGACAGGGAATTCGCTAACACTGAAGCTTTCTTT	CASSLTQRDREFANTEAFF